This entry lists 4 T cell receptor beta chains sequenced from one sample in a study of beta chain features in type 1 diabetes. For these receptors, no antigen is known. Study results and caveats: For Type 1 diabetes patients, all four CD4+ subsets carried TCRB CDR3s that were moderately but significantly shorter.

Expressed TCRB transcripts were sequenced because the entire RNA isolate underwent reverse transcription. The protocol was immunoSEQ multiplex PCR, while the TCRdb copy is restricted to in-frame clones and leaves out a portion. The table lists hundreds of thousands of clones, approximately 14% of them singletons, with over 0.015% in the top ten. The source material was naive CD4+ T cells from blood. These receptors were taken from a man aged 25-40 years with type 1 diabetes.

The rearrangement uses TRBV30 and TRBJ1-1; no clear D. The CDR3 spans 11 residues. CDR1 and CDR2 (germline): GTSNPN, SVGIG (reference sequence). The ends were cut back, 5 bases at V and 0 bases at J, with 4 bases in the middle. The CDR3 reads CAWSLNTEAFF. DNA of the CDR3: TGTGCCTGGTCTTTGAACACTGAAGCTTTCTTT.

This chain joins TRBV7-9 and TRBJ1-2; 7 nucleotides line up with TRBD1. Germline loops: CDR1 SEHNR, CDR2 FQNEAQ (reference sequence). V lost 4 bases, J lost 3 bases, and 5 bases stayed unmatched. The CDR3 spans 14 residues. The CDR3 DNA reads TGTGCCAGCAGCTGGACAGGTCGAGACTATGGCTACACCTTC. This sequence encodes CASSWTGRDYGYTF.

This clone turned up a few times. The chain has TRBV7-8 and TRBJ2-7; 7 bases are a match to TRBD1. V shed 5 bases and J 0 bases; nucleotides not matched to a gene: 7. The length of the CDR3 is 15 residues. Germline assignment: CDR1 SGHVS and CDR2 FQNEAQ. The CDR3 DNA sequence: TGTGCCAGCAGCGGACAGGCCCTTAGCTCCTACGAGCAGTACTTC. Translating it yields CASSGQALSSYEQYF. The complete variable domain, with remaining parts taken from reference TRBV7-8 and TRBJ2-7, reads GAGVSQSPRYKVAKRGQDVALRCDPISGHVSLFWYQQALGQGPEFLTYFQNEAQLDKSGLPSDRFFAERPEGSVSTLKIQRTQQEDSAVYLCASSGQALSSYEQYFGPGTRLTVT.

V and J are TRBV7-3 and TRBJ2-1; 9 bases map to TRBD1. The V and J ends lost 5 bases and 16 bases, in that order; junction bases with no gene match: 12. This CDR3 spans 13 amino acids. Germline values: CDR1 SGHTA, CDR2 FQGTGA. CDR3 loop: CASSLQGQGRLFF. CDR3 DNA: TGTGCCAGCAGCCTCCAGGGACAGGGAAGATTATTCTTC.